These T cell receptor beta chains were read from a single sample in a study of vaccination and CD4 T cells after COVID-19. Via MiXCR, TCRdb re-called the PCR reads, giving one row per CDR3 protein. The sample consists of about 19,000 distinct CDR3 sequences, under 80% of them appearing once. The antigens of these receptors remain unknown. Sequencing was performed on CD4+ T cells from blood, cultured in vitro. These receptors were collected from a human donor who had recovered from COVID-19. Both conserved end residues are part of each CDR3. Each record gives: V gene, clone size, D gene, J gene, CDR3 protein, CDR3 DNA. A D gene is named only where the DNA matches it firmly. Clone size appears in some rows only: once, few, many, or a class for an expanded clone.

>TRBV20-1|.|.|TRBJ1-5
CGASIRGNQPQHF
TGCGGTGCTAGTATCAGGGGCAATCAGCCCCAGCATTTT
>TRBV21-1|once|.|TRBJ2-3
CASSKKSGQHTDTQYF
TGTGCCAGCAGCAAAAAATCTGGACAGCACACAGATACGCAGTATTTT
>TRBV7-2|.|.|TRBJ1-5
CASIPVVRGRDLAQHF
TGTGCCAGCATCCCTGTGGTACGGGGTCGAGACTTGGCCCAGCATTTT
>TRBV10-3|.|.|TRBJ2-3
CAISRQDISTDTQYF
TGTGCCATCAGTCGGCAGGACATAAGCACAGATACGCAGTATTTT
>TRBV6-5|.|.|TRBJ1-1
CASSSPQWGTEAFF
TGTGCCAGCAGTTCCCCTCAATGGGGGACTGAAGCTTTCTTT
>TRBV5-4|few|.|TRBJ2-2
CASSPTPGLNTGELFF
TGTGCCAGCAGCCCGACGCCGGGACTTAACACCGGGGAGCTGTTTTTT
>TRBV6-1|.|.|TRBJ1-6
CASSNQPRWAPLHF
TGTGCCAGCAGCAATCAGCCCCGATGGGCACCCCTCCACTTT
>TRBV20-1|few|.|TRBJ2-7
CSARLGSPYEQYF
TGCAGTGCTAGACTCGGGAGCCCGTACGAGCAGTACTTC
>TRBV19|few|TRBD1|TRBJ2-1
CASTIQGASNEQFF
TGTGCCAGTACCATACAGGGGGCGTCTAATGAGCAGTTCTTC
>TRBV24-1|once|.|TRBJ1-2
CATSVGTANNYGYTF
TGTGCCACCAGCGTGGGCACGGCGAATAACTATGGCTACACCTTC
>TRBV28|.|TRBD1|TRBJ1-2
CASSLTTGTTTF
TGTGCCAGCAGTTTAACGACAGGGACTACCACCTTC
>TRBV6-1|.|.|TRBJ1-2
CASSEGRRSGGYTF
TGTGCCAGCAGTGAAGGGAGGAGATCAGGTGGCTACACCTTC
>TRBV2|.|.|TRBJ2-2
CASSESGPPRELFF
TGTGCCAGCAGTGAGAGCGGTCCCCCCAGGGAGCTGTTTTTT
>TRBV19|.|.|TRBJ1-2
CASSTLAGTGGYTF
TGTGCCAGTAGTACCCTCGCAGGTACTGGCGGCTACACCTTC